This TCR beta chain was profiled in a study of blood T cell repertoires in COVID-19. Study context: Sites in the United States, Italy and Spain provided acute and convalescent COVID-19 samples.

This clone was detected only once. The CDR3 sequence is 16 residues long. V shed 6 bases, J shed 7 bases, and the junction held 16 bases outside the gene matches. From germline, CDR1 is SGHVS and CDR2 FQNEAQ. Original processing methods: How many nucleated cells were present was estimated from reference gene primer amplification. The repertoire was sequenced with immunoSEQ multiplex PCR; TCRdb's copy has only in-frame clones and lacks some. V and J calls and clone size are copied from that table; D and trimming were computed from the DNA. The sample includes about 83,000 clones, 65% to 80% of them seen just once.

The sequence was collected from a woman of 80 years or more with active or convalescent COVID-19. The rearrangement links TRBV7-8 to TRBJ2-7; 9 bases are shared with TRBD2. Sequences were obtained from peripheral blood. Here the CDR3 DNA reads TGTGCCAGCAGGCGCCTTTTTGCGGGGGGGCCGGATGAGCAGTACTTC. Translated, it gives CASRRLFAGGPDEQYF.